A selection of T cell receptor beta chains follows, all from one sample in a study of beta chain features in type 1 diabetes. Assay used: immunoSEQ multiplex PCR; TCRdb lists only in-frame clones, some missing. The data contain 350,000 to 400,000 clones, roughly 12% of them singletons. The sample consisted of naive CD4+ T cells from blood. Receptor source: a woman aged 18-29 years with type 1 diabetes. Both conserved end residues are part of each CDR3. Expanded clones get a size class; other rows say once, few or many, or leave the size out.

cdr3_aa: CASSLSSGMGGDTQYF
clone_size: few
v_call: TRBV27
j_call: TRBJ2-3

cdr3_aa: CASSLPPGDKETQYF
clone_size: -
v_call: TRBV7-2
j_call: TRBJ2-5

cdr3_aa: CASSLSRGRETQYF
clone_size: -
v_call: TRBV7-9
j_call: TRBJ2-5

cdr3_aa: CAWLRTSNEQFF
clone_size: -
v_call: TRBV30
j_call: TRBJ2-1

cdr3_aa: CASSQGSGANVLTF
clone_size: -
v_call: TRBV6-1
j_call: TRBJ2-6

cdr3_aa: CASSQETIGAILSKNIQYF
clone_size: few
v_call: TRBV4-3
j_call: TRBJ2-4

cdr3_aa: CASRRDRVGDIQYF
clone_size: few
v_call: TRBV11-2
j_call: TRBJ2-4

cdr3_aa: CASSFTGTRNTGELFF
clone_size: -
v_call: TRBV7-2
j_call: TRBJ2-2

cdr3_aa: CAWSQGTGPVDTQYF
clone_size: -
v_call: TRBV30
j_call: TRBJ2-3

cdr3_aa: CASSFTGNQPQHF
clone_size: few
v_call: TRBV5-1
j_call: TRBJ1-5

cdr3_aa: CAWSARARGETQYF
clone_size: -
v_call: TRBV30
j_call: TRBJ2-5

cdr3_aa: CASSDRGPAGYTF
clone_size: -
v_call: TRBV9
j_call: TRBJ1-2